This passage covers 2 T cell receptor beta chains from one sample sequenced in a study of blood T cell repertoires in COVID-19. The method was immunoSEQ multiplex PCR; TCRdb's version includes in-frame clones alone and lacks a portion of them. The top ten clones hold around 2.1% of a sample with a few hundred thousand clones, approximately 85% of them seen once. Sequencing used PBMCs or T cells enriched from blood (not recorded which). The receptors here all came from a man younger than 40 who had recovered from COVID-19.

The rearrangement links TRBV4-2 to TRBJ1-5; TRBD1 aligns across 11 bases. There are 17 residues in the CDR3. CDR1 LGHNA and CDR2 YNFKEQ come from the germline V gene. V lost 0 bases and J lost 6; bases outside the gene matches: 7. The CDR3 here is CASSQDQGQGVGQPQHF. The CDR3, as DNA: TGTGCCAGCAGCCAAGATCAGGGACAGGGGGTAGGTCAGCCCCAGCATTTT.

The chain couples TRBV6-5 to TRBJ2-5; 13 nucleotides align to TRBD2. Trimming at V came to 2 bases and at J to 2 bases, leaving 2 bases not matched to a gene. This CDR3 contains 16 residues. CDR1 and CDR2 from the germline V gene are MNHEY and SVGAGI. DNA for the CDR3: TGTGCCAGCAGTTACACGACTAGCGGGGGGCAAGAGACCCAGTACTTC. It encodes CASSYTTSGGQETQYF.